These 18 T cell receptor beta chains came from one sample sequenced in a study of blood T cell repertoires in COVID-19. Clones were read by immunoSEQ multiplex PCR, and TCRdb kept only the in-frame ones, dropping some. The table shows some 350,000 clones, with 85% to 90% occurring only once. The specimen was PBMCs or T cells enriched from blood (not recorded which). These receptors were collected from a man aged 18 to 29 who had recovered from COVID-19.

V gene TRBV27 combines with J gene TRBJ2-1; D uncertain. CDR3 length equals 13 residues. Trimming left V 5 bases short and J 7 bases short, with 12 bases between. Germline V gives CDR1 MNHEY, CDR2 SMNVEV (reference sequence). CDR3 in DNA: TGTGCCAGCAGTCCCGAACTACGGAATGAGCAGTTCTTC. It translates to CASSPELRNEQFF.

V is TRBV24-1 and J is TRBJ2-7; TRBD2 might be the D (5 bases). The germline V and J ends were trimmed by 1 base and 5 bases, with 20 bases remaining between them. Germline values: CDR1 KGHDR, CDR2 SFDVKD. This CDR3 has 17 residues. DNA of the CDR3: TGTGCCACCAGTGATTTAATCCGGGAAAAAACCAACCACGAGCAGTACTTC. Encoded protein: CATSDLIREKTNHEQYF.

Regarding this clone: This sample includes further DNA sequences coding for the same CDR3. The gene calls are TRBV20-1 and TRBJ1-2; D gene unclear. Germline V gives CDR1 DFQATT, CDR2 SNEGSKA (reference sequence). The V gene lost 3 bases and the J gene lost 8 bases, with 4 bases spanning the gap. CDR3 length: 9 amino acids. The CDR3, as DNA: TGCAGTGCTAGCCGGGGCTACACCTTC. Amino acids: CSASRGYTF.

The chain couples TRBV14 to TRBJ1-5; no firm D call. The V and J ends lost 2 bases and 3 bases respectively, with 5 bases between them. This CDR3 has 13 residues. Germline CDR1 reads SGHDN; CDR2 reads FVKESK. This CDR3 reads CASSQTANQPQHF. The CDR3 DNA is TGTGCCAGCAGCCAAACAGCCAATCAGCCCCAGCATTTT.

The J gene is TRBJ1-5, the V gene TRBV6-5; TRBD1 matches 8 bases. The CDR3 spans 15 residues. J lost 4 bases, V lost 6 bases, and 8 bases had no gene match. CDR1 is MNHEY, CDR2 SVGAGI, per germline. DNA of the CDR3: TGTGCCAGCAGCGTTAAGAACAGGGGGAATCAGCCCCAGCATTTT. Translation gives CASSVKNRGNQPQHF.

This rearrangement joins TRBV9 to TRBJ2-3; 10 bases line up with TRBD2. CDR1 is SGDLS, CDR2 YYNGEE, per germline. With 3 bases clipped from V and 4 bases from J, the junction kept 11 bases outside the gene matches. The CDR3 loop spans 17 amino acids. DNA of the CDR3: TGTGCCAGCAGCGGGGTAAGCGGGAGGGCCCTCTCAGATACGCAGTATTTT. Its protein is CASSGVSGRALSDTQYF.

This chain uses TRBV10-1 with TRBJ1-2, with TRBD1 identical over 8 bases. Germline CDR1 is WNHNN and CDR2 is SYGVQD (reference sequence). After removal of 10 bases from V and 8 bases from J, the junction contained 15 bases not matched to a gene. The CDR3 is 14 amino acids. CDR3 bases: TGCGCCAACGAACTCGACAGGGGACTTCGCGGCTACACCTTC. Protein product: CANELDRGLRGYTF.

The chain employs TRBV5-5 and TRBJ1-2; maybe TRBD1 (5 bases). Germline lookup yields CDR1 SGHKS and CDR2 YYEKEE (reference sequence). Between the trimmed V and J ends, which lost 5 bases and 2 bases, there was a span of 13 bases. The CDR3 runs 14 residues. The CDR3 here is CASRWGRSNYGYTF. The CDR3 DNA sequence: TGTGCCAGCAGGTGGGGCCGATCGAACTATGGCTACACCTTC.

The gene calls are TRBV5-5 and TRBJ2-3; D possibly corresponds to TRBD2 (6 bases). Germline V CDR1 and CDR2: SGHKS, YYEKEE (reference sequence). V was clipped by 4 bases and J by 3 bases, with 18 bases between them. The CDR3 is made up of 16 amino acids. The CDR3 region has the DNA TGTGCCAGCAGCCCGCGTTGGGGGGATGAAACAGATACGCAGTATTTT. This codes for CASSPRWGDETDTQYF.

This sequence joins TRBV12-5 and TRBJ1-2; the D gene is possibly TRBD1 (5 bases). Trimming took off 0 bases at V and 0 bases at J, with 8 bases between the two ends. The CDR3 loop spans 15 amino acids. The germline V gene has CDR1 LGHNT and CDR2 FRNRAP. CDR3 DNA: TGTGCTAGTGGTTTGGTACGGGGGGCTAACTATGGCTACACCTTC. Its translation is CASGLVRGANYGYTF.

The chain is built from TRBV10-2 and TRBJ2-7; 11 positions match TRBD2. V lost 9 bases and J lost 2; bases outside the gene matches: 9. The CDR3 loop spans 15 amino acids. Looked up from germline, CDR1 is WSHSY and CDR2 is SAAADI. The CDR3: CASLNTSGGTYEQYF. DNA for the CDR3: TGCGCCAGTCTCAACACTAGCGGGGGTACCTACGAGCAGTACTTC.

V usage is TRBV14 and J usage is TRBJ2-1; 11 bases are shared with TRBD2. V trimming: 4 bases; J trimming: 8 bases; junction bases outside the gene matches: 7. The V gene's germline CDR1 is SGHDN and CDR2 FVKESK. The CDR3 covers 15 residues. The CDR3 region is CASSPISGRAYEQFF. CDR3 coding DNA: TGTGCCAGCAGCCCAATTAGCGGGAGGGCTTATGAGCAGTTCTTC.

J is TRBJ1-2 and V is TRBV5-4; D not resolved. V was cut by 3 bases and J by 6 bases, with 15 bases left in between. Looked up from germline, CDR1 is SGHNT and CDR2 is YYREEE (reference sequence). The CDR3 has 14 amino acids. The CDR3 sequence is CASSWLARTDGYTF. For the CDR3, the DNA is TGTGCCAGCAGCTGGCTAGCCCGAACGGATGGCTACACCTTC. Filled out from reference TRBV5-4 and TRBJ1-2, the complete variable domain reads ETGVTQSPTHLIKTRGQQVTLRCSSQSGHNTVSWYQQALGQGPQFIFQYYREEENGRGNFPPRFSGLQFPNYSSELNVNALELDDSALYLCASSWLARTDGYTFGSGTRLTVV.

This clone appeared a single time. The chain recombines TRBV6-5 with TRBJ2-2; TRBD1 matches at 8 bases. Germline CDR1 reads MNHEY; CDR2 reads SVGAGI. CDR3 length: 14 amino acids. J gave up 6 bases and V 6 bases, and 6 bases lay outside the gene matches. Here the CDR3 reads CASSEDRVAGELFF. The CDR3 DNA sequence: TGTGCCAGCAGCGAGGACAGGGTCGCCGGGGAGCTGTTTTTT.

This chain uses TRBV3-1 (or the pseudogene TRBV3-2) with TRBJ1-2, with 8 bases lining up with TRBD1. This CDR3 contains 16 residues. V shed 0 bases and J 6 bases; nucleotides not matched to a gene: 9. Germline CDR1 LGHDT, CDR2 YNNKEL (reference sequence). The CDR3 protein is CASSQDLLRTGHGYTF. CDR3 bases: TGTGCCAGCAGCCAAGATCTCTTGCGGACAGGGCATGGCTACACCTTC.

The V call is TRBV5-4, the J call TRBJ2-1; 10 bases line up with TRBD2. The CDR3 spans 16 residues. The V gene end was trimmed by 1 base and the J gene end by 1 base; junction bases not matched to a gene: 2. Germline V lookup: CDR1 SGHNT, CDR2 YYREEE (reference sequence). CDR3 in amino acids: CASSLTSGTSYNEQFF. The CDR3 coding sequence is TGTGCCAGCAGCTTGACTAGCGGGACGTCCTACAATGAGCAGTTCTTC.

V is TRBV3-1 (or the pseudogene TRBV3-2) and J is TRBJ2-5; a weak D match, TRBD2 (5 bases). Germline CDR1 and CDR2: LGHDT and YNNKEL (reference sequence). V lost 4 bases, J lost 4 bases, and 19 bases lay in between. This CDR3 contains 16 residues. In DNA, the CDR3 is TGTGCCAGCAGCCTAGCTAGCTCCTTGAGCCGAGAGACCCAGTACTTC. Protein sequence: CASSLASSLSRETQYF.

The CDR3 coding sequence is TGTGCCAGTAGTTCCCGCCTTGTGGCAGGGGGCTTAAATGAGCAGTTCTTC. This encodes CASSSRLVAGGLNEQFF. The genes are TRBV19 and TRBJ2-1, with 8 bases that match TRBD1. The CDR3 sequence is 17 residues long. V shed 5 bases, J shed 7 bases, and the junction held 16 bases outside the gene matches. Germline V gene data show CDR1 as LNHDA and CDR2 as SQIVND (reference sequence). The whole variable domain, remainder taken from reference TRBV19 and TRBJ2-1, is DGGITQSPKYLFRKEGQNVTLSCEQNLNHDAMYWYRQDPGQGLRLIYYSQIVNDFQKGDIAEGYSVSREKKESFPLTVTSAQKNPTAFYLCASSSRLVAGGLNEQFFGPGTRLTVL.